This T cell receptor beta chain was captured by sequencing in a study of cytomegalovirus exposure and HLA in healthy donors. Study outcomes and limitations: Cytomegalovirus status was reportedly diagnosed by the classifier with high specificity and sensitivity. The study designated 164 TCR beta chains cytomegalovirus-associated.

To note about this clone: The antigen is undetermined.

The PCR employed 60 Vbeta primers together with 13 Jbeta primers. Clones were read by immunoSEQ multiplex PCR, and TCRdb kept only the in-frame ones, dropping some. The sample has about 52,000 clones; roughly three fifths are singletons. The CDR3 runs to 16 residues. The J segment lost 6 bases and the V segment lost 1 base, leaving 8 bases of the junction unmatched. The germline V gene has CDR1 LNHNV and CDR2 YYDKDF (reference sequence). This TCR was recovered from a human donor in good health. Sequencing input: PBMCs. The chain is built from TRBV15 and TRBJ2-2; 7 bases align to TRBD1. The CDR3 coding sequence is TGTGCCACCAGCAGAGCGTTGCAGGGGGTAGCCGGGGAGCTGTTTTTT. It yields the protein CATSRALQGVAGELFF.